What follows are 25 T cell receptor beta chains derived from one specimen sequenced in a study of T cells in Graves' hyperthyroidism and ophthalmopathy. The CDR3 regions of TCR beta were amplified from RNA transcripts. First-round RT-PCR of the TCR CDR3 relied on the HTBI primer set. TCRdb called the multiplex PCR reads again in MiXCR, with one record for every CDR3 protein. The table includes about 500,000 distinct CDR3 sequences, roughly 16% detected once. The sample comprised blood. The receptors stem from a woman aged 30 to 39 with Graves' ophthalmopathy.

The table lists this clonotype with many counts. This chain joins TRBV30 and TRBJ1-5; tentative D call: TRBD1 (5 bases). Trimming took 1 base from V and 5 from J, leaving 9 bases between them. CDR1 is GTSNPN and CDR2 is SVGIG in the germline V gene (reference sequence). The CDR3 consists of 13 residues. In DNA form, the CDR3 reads TGTGCCTGGAGTGGGGGGACTGATCAGCCCCAGCATTTT. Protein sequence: CAWSGGTDQPQHF.

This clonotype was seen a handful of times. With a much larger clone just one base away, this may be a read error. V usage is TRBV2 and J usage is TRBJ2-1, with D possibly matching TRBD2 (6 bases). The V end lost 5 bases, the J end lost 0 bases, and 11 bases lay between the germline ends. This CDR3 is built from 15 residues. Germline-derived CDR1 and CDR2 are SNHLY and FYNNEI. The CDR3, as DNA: TGTGCCAGCAGTCCGGAGGGAGGCTCCTACAATGAGCAGTTCTTC. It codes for CASSPEGGSYNEQFF. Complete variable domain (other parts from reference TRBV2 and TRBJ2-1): EPEVTQTPSHQVTQMGQEVILRCVPISNHLYFYWYRQILGQKVEFLVSFYNNEISEKSEIFDDQFSVERPDGSNFTLKIRSTKLEDSAMYFCASSPEGGSYNEQFFGPGTRLTVL.

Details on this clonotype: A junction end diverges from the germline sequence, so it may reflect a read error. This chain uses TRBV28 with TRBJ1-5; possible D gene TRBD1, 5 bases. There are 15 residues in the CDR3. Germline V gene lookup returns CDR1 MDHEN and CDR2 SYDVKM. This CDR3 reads CAISRGTGFQHPQHF. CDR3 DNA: TGTGCCATCAGTCGCGGGACTGGGTTTCAACATCCCCAGCATTTT.

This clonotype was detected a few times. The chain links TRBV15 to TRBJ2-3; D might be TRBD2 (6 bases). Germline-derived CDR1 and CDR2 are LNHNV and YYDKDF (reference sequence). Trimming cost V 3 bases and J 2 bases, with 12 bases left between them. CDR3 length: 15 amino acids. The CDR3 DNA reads TGTGCCACCAGCAGTGGGCGGGGAATCACAGATACGCAGTATTTT. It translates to CATSSGRGITDTQYF.

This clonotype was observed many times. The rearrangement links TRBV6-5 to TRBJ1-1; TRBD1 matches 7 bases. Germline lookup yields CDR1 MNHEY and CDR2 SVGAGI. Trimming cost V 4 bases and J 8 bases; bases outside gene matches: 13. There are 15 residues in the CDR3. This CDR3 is CASSSRFSGQKEAFF. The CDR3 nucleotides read TGTGCCAGCAGTTCTCGTTTCTCGGGACAGAAGGAAGCTTTCTTT.

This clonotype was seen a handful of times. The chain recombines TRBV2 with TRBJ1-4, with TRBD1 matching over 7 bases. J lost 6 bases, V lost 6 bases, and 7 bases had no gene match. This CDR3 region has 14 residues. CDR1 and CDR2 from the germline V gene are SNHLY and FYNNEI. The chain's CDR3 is CASSGQEVYEKLFF. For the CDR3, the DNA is TGTGCCAGCAGCGGACAGGAGGTGTATGAAAAACTGTTTTTT. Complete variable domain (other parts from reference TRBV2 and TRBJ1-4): EPEVTQTPSHQVTQMGQEVILRCVPISNHLYFYWYRQILGQKVEFLVSFYNNEISEKSEIFDDQFSVERPDGSNFTLKIRSTKLEDSAMYFCASSGQEVYEKLFFGSGTQLSVL.

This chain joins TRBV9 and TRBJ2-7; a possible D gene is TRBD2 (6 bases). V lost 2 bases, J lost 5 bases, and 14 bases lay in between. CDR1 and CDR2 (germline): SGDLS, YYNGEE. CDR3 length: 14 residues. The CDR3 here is CASSVGGFSDEQYF. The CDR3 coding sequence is TGTGCCAGCAGCGTCGGGGGATTTAGCGACGAGCAGTACTTC.

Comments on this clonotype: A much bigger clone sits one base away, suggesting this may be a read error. CDR3 region: CSAEVVRGNTEAFF. The CDR3 bases are TGCAGCGCTGAAGTAGTCCGCGGGAACACTGAAGCTTTCTTT. V gene TRBV29-1 combines with J gene TRBJ1-1; the D is unclear. This CDR3 has 14 amino acids. Germline V gene data show CDR1 as SQVTM and CDR2 as ANQGSEA. The whole variable domain, filled in from reference TRBV29-1 and TRBJ1-1, reads SAVISQKPSRDICQRGTSLTIQCQVDSQVTMMFWYRQQPGQSLTLIATANQGSEATYESGFVIDKFPISRPNLTFSTLTVSNMSPEDSSIYLCSAEVVRGNTEAFFGQGTRLTVV.

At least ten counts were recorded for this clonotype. CDR3 sequence reads: CASSPFRTSGSDTQYF. CDR3 bases: TGTGCCAGCAGCCCCTTTCGGACTAGCGGGAGTGATACGCAGTATTTT. This chain links TRBV7-9 with TRBJ2-3; 13 bases are a match to TRBD2. Per the germline V gene, CDR1 is SEHNR and CDR2 is FQNEAQ (reference sequence). The CDR3 is 16 amino acids. After removal of 5 bases from V and 6 bases from J, the junction contained 8 bases not matched to a gene.

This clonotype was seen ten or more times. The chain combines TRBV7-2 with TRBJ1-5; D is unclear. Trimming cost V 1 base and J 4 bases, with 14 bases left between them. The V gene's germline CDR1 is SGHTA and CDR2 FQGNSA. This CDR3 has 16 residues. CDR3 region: CASSLGVASWNQPQHF. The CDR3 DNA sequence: TGTGCCAGCAGCTTAGGGGTCGCCAGTTGGAATCAGCCCCAGCATTTT.

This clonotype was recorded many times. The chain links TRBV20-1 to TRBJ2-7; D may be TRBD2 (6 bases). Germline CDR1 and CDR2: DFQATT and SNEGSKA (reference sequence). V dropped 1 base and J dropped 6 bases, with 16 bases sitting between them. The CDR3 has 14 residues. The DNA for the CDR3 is TGCAGTGCTAGAGTAGGCGGGATTCGCCCCGAGCAGTACTTC. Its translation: CSARVGGIRPEQYF.

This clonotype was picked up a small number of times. CDR3 region: CASSLTGGGYWDEQFF. The CDR3 DNA reads as TGTGCCAGCAGTTTAACCGGGGGGGGCTATTGGGATGAGCAGTTCTTC. The genes are TRBV28 and TRBJ2-1; TRBD2 matches 8 bases. V lost 2 bases and J lost 8; bases outside the gene matches: 11. Germline-derived CDR1 and CDR2 are MDHEN and SYDVKM. The CDR3 contains 16 residues.

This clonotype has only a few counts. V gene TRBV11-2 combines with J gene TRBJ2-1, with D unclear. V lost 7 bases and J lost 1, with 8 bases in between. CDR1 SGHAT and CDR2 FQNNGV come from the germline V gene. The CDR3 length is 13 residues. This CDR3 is CASTVESYNEQFF. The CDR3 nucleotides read TGTGCCAGCACCGTTGAGTCCTACAATGAGCAGTTCTTC.

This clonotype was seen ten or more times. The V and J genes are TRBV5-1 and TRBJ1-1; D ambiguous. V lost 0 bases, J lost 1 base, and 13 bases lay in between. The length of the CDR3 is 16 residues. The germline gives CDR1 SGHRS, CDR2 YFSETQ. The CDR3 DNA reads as TGCGCCAGCAGCTTGGAAGGAGGGAGGTCGAACACTGAAGCTTTCTTT. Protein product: CASSLEGGRSNTEAFF.

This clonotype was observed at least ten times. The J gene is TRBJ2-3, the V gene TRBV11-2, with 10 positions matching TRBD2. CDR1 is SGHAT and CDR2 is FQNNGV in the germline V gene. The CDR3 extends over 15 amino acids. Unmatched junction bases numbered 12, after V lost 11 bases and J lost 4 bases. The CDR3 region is CAAKKTSGKSDTQYF. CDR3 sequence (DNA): TGTGCCGCAAAAAAAACTAGCGGGAAGTCAGATACGCAGTATTTT.

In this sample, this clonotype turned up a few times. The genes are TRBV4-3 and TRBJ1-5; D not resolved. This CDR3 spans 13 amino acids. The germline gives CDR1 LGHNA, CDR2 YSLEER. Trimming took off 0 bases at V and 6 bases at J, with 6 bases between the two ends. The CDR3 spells CASSQDVIQPQHF. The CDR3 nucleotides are TGCGCCAGCAGCCAAGACGTCATTCAGCCCCAGCATTTT.

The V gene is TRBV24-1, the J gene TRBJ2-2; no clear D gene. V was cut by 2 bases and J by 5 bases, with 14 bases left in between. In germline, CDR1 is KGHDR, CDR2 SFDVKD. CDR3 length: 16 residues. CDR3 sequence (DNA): TGTGCCACCAGTGATTGGAGTCCGGTAGGGACCGGGGAGCTGTTTTTT. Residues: CATSDWSPVGTGELFF.

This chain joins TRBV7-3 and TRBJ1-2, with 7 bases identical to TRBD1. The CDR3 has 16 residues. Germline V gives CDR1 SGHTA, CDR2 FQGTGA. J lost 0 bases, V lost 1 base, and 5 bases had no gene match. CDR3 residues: CASSLIETGTNYGYTF. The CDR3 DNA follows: TGTGCCAGCAGCTTAATCGAGACAGGGACTAACTATGGCTACACCTTC.

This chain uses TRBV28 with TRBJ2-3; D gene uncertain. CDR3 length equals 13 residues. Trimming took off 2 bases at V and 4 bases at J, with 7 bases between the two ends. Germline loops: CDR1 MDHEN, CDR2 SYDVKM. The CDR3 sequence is CASSLEKPDTQYF. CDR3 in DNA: TGTGCCAGCAGTTTAGAGAAACCAGATACGCAGTATTTT.

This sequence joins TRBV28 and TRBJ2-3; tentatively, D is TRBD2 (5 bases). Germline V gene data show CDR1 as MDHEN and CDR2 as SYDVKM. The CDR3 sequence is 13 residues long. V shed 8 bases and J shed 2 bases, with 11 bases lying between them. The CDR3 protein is CASHKADTDTQYF. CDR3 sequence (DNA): TGTGCCAGCCATAAAGCGGACACAGATACGCAGTATTTT.

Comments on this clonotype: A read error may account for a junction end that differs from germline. CDR3 in DNA: TGTGCCAGCAGTGAAGTGGGGACAGCTGGTTCCGGCGAGCGGTACTTC. Its protein is CASSEVGTAGSGERYF. V gene TRBV6-1 combines with J gene TRBJ2-7, with TRBD1 matching 7 bases. Germline V gene data show CDR1 as MNHNS and CDR2 as SASEGT. The CDR3 totals 16 residues.

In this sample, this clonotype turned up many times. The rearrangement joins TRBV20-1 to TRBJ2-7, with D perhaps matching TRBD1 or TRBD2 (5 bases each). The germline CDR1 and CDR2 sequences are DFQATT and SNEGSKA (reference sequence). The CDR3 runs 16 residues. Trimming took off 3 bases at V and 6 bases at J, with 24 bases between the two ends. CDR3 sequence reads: CSARPSGPVGSGEQYF. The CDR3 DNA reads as TGCAGTGCTAGGCCATCGGGACCCGTCGGGTCTGGCGAGCAGTACTTC.

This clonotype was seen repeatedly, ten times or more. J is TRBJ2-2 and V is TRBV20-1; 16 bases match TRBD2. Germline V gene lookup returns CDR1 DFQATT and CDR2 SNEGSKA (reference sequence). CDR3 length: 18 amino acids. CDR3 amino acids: CSALRGGLAGGDTGELFF. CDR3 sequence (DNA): TGCAGCGCCCTCAGGGGGGGACTAGCGGGAGGGGACACCGGGGAGCTGTTTTTT.

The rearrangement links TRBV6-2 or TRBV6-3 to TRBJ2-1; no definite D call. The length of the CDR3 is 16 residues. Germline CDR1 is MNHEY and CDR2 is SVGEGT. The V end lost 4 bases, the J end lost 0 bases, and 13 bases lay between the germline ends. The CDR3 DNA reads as TGTGCCAGCAGTTCCTGGAGCGAGAGCTCCTACAATGAGCAGTTCTTC. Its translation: CASSSWSESSYNEQFF.

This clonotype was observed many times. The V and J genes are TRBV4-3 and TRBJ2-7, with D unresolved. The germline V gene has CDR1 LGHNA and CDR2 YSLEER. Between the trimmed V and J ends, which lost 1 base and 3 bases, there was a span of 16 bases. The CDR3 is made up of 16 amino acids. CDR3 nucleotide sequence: TGCGCCAGCAGCCAAGCTTGGGGTAGTTCGGGCTACGAGCAGTACTTC. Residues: CASSQAWGSSGYEQYF.